What follows are 32 T cell receptor beta chains derived from one specimen sequenced in a study of blood T cell repertoires in COVID-19. Clones were read by immunoSEQ multiplex PCR, and TCRdb kept only the in-frame ones, dropping some. The sample has about 350,000 clones, around 90% seen once. The sequenced material came from peripheral blood. Every receptor here comes from a woman in her sixties or seventies with COVID-19, enrolled during active disease.

The genes are TRBV15 and TRBJ2-5; D uncertain. With 0 bases removed from V and 3 bases from J, the gap between germline ends came to 11 bases. The CDR3 runs to 15 residues. The germline V gene encodes CDR1 LNHNV and CDR2 YYDKDF (reference sequence). CDR3 in DNA: TGTGCCACCAGCAGAGATCGGAACAGAGAAGAGACCCAGTACTTC. Translation gives CATSRDRNREETQYF.

The chain has TRBV2 and TRBJ2-7; TRBD2 is a possible D gene (6 bases). Between the trimmed V and J ends, which lost 4 bases and 1 base, there was a span of 8 bases. Germline V gene sequence: CDR1 SNHLY, CDR2 FYNNEI. The CDR3 loop spans 13 amino acids. The CDR3 is CASSVGLSYEQYF. The CDR3 DNA follows: TGTGCCAGCAGTGTGGGACTGTCCTACGAGCAGTACTTC.

The V gene is TRBV5-1, the J gene TRBJ1-6, with 8 bases aligning to TRBD1. Germline CDR1 reads SGHRS; CDR2 reads YFSETQ. This CDR3 is 16 amino acids long. V lost 0 bases and J lost 6; bases outside the gene matches: 5. The CDR3 loop is CASSLAQGDGNSPLHF. In DNA, the CDR3 is TGCGCCAGCAGCTTGGCACAGGGGGATGGTAATTCACCCCTCCACTTT.

CDR3 bases: TGCGCCAGCAGCCCGGACAGCTATGGCTACACCTTC. This codes for CASSPDSYGYTF. The chain links TRBV4-1 to TRBJ1-2; a possible D gene is TRBD1 (6 bases). Germline V gives CDR1 MGHRA, CDR2 YSYEKL. V was pared by 4 bases and J by 4 bases, with 7 bases between. The CDR3 covers 12 residues.

The chain combines TRBV9 with TRBJ1-1, with 7 bases fitting TRBD1. Unmatched junction bases numbered 5, after V lost 3 bases and J lost 3 bases. The length of the CDR3 is 14 residues. Germline values: CDR1 SGDLS, CDR2 YYNGEE. CDR3 sequence reads: CASSARQGDTEAFF. The CDR3 DNA reads as TGTGCCAGCAGCGCTCGACAGGGAGACACTGAAGCTTTCTTT.

This sequence joins TRBV3-1 (or the pseudogene TRBV3-2) and TRBJ1-6, with D tentatively TRBD1 (5 bases). This CDR3 spans 16 amino acids. The V end lost 4 bases, the J end lost 6 bases, and 16 bases lay between the germline ends. Germline-derived CDR1 and CDR2 are LGHDT and YNNKEL (reference sequence). CDR3 nucleotide sequence: TGTGCCAGCAGCCGGAACCAGGGTGCTGGTAATTCACCCCTCCACTTT. Protein sequence: CASSRNQGAGNSPLHF.

This chain links TRBV5-1 with TRBJ1-6; 7 nucleotides agree with TRBD1. The CDR3 length is 18 residues. The V gene end was trimmed by 6 bases and the J gene end by 0 bases; junction bases not matched to a gene: 12. Germline V gene sequence: CDR1 SGHRS, CDR2 YFSETQ. The CDR3 reads CASTQTLQGSSYNSPLHF. The CDR3 nucleotides read TGCGCCAGCACCCAAACACTACAGGGGAGCTCCTATAATTCACCCCTCCACTTT.

The chain couples TRBV28 to TRBJ1-2; 7 nucleotides agree with TRBD1. Germline V gene data show CDR1 as MDHEN and CDR2 as SYDVKM. The CDR3 totals 14 residues. V was clipped by 0 bases and J by 4 bases; unmatched bases: 2. Here the CDR3 DNA reads TGTGCCAGCAGTTTATGGGGGGACAGCTATGGCTACACCTTC. Protein: CASSLWGDSYGYTF.

The chain has TRBV6-5 and TRBJ2-7, with 11 bases matching TRBD2. V trimming: 7 bases; J trimming: 6 bases; junction bases outside the gene matches: 8. There are 14 residues in the CDR3. From germline, CDR1 is MNHEY and CDR2 SVGAGI. In nucleotides, the CDR3 is TGTGCCAGCAAGACTAGCGGGGCTTTGGGCGAGCAGTACTTC. Its protein is CASKTSGALGEQYF.

This clone appeared a few times. CDR3 sequence: CASSEGTGRDQPQHF. In DNA form, the CDR3 reads TGTGCCAGCAGTGAAGGAACAGGGAGGGACCAGCCCCAGCATTTT. V usage is TRBV2 and J usage is TRBJ1-5; D may be TRBD1 (6 bases). Germline CDR1 reads SNHLY; CDR2 reads FYNNEI. The V end lost 1 base, the J end lost 7 bases, and 14 bases lay between the germline ends. The length of the CDR3 is 15 residues.

V gene TRBV6-5 combines with J gene TRBJ2-7; maybe TRBD1 (6 bases). Trimming took off 0 bases at V and 0 bases at J, with 12 bases between the two ends. The CDR3 runs to 16 residues. Germline CDR1 is MNHEY and CDR2 is SVGAGI. CDR3 region: CASSYSVADSSYEQYF. The CDR3 DNA sequence: TGTGCCAGCAGTTACTCTGTTGCGGACAGCTCCTACGAGCAGTACTTC.

The V and J genes are TRBV3-1 (or the pseudogene TRBV3-2) and TRBJ1-6; D unresolved. CDR3 length: 13 amino acids. Trimming took 2 bases from V and 7 from J, leaving 6 bases between them. Germline CDR1 is LGHDT and CDR2 is YNNKEL (reference sequence). The CDR3 protein is CASSQSTNSPLHF. In DNA, the CDR3 is TGTGCCAGCAGCCAAAGCACGAATTCACCCCTCCACTTT.

The V call is TRBV19, the J call TRBJ1-4, with 9 bases lining up with TRBD1. V was pared by 9 bases and J by 8 bases, with 10 bases of the junction left unmatched. The CDR3 length is 14 residues. Germline CDR1 LNHDA, CDR2 SQIVND (reference sequence). DNA for the CDR3: TGTGCCAGCAATCCCGACAGGGGGGGCGAAAAACTGTTTTTT. This codes for CASNPDRGGEKLFF. Full variable domain (outside the CDR3, taken from reference TRBV19 and TRBJ1-4): DGGITQSPKYLFRKEGQNVTLSCEQNLNHDAMYWYRQDPGQGLRLIYYSQIVNDFQKGDIAEGYSVSREKKESFPLTVTSAQKNPTAFYLCASNPDRGGEKLFFGSGTQLSVL.

V gene TRBV19 combines with J gene TRBJ2-3, with 11 bases aligning to TRBD1. Germline trimming cut 6 bases from V and 5 bases from J; bases unmatched to any gene: 4. The CDR3 consists of 14 residues. Germline V CDR1 and CDR2: LNHDA, SQIVND (reference sequence). The CDR3 DNA sequence: TGTGCCAGTAGGGACAGGGGGCAGGTAGATACGCAGTATTTT. The encoded protein is CASRDRGQVDTQYF. Full variable domain (outside the CDR3, taken from reference TRBV19 and TRBJ2-3): DGGITQSPKYLFRKEGQNVTLSCEQNLNHDAMYWYRQDPGQGLRLIYYSQIVNDFQKGDIAEGYSVSREKKESFPLTVTSAQKNPTAFYLCASRDRGQVDTQYFGPGTRLTVL.

This chain uses TRBV7-9 with TRBJ1-6, with 8 bases aligning to TRBD1. V gave up 5 bases and J gave up 9 bases; unmatched junction bases: 6. Germline V gives CDR1 SEHNR, CDR2 FQNEAQ (reference sequence). The CDR3 is made up of 14 amino acids. The CDR3 DNA follows: TGTGCCAGCAGCCCGACAGGGGTTGCTTCACCCCTCCACTTT. This gives the protein CASSPTGVASPLHF.

The chain uses TRBV5-1 and TRBJ1-6; 8 positions agree with TRBD1. The length of the CDR3 is 14 residues. CDR1 and CDR2 (germline): SGHRS, YFSETQ. Trimming cost V 4 bases and J 9 bases; bases outside gene matches: 6. CDR3 bases: TGCGCCAGCAGCGGGGGGACAGGACGTTCACCCCTCCACTTT. This encodes CASSGGTGRSPLHF.

V is TRBV3-1 (or the pseudogene TRBV3-2) and J is TRBJ2-3; 8 bases are shared with TRBD2. Germline assignment: CDR1 LGHDT and CDR2 YNNKEL (reference sequence). This CDR3 has 16 residues. Trimming at V came to 1 base and at J to 0 bases, leaving 3 bases not matched to a gene. The CDR3 region has the DNA TGTGCCAGCAGCCAAGCTACTAGCGGTAGCACAGATACGCAGTATTTT. This gives the protein CASSQATSGSTDTQYF.

The chain has TRBV27 and TRBJ1-1, with a weak D call TRBD1 (6 bases). Germline lookup yields CDR1 MNHEY and CDR2 SMNVEV (reference sequence). Trimming cost V 2 bases and J 5 bases, with 12 bases left between them. This CDR3 is 14 amino acids long. The CDR3 coding sequence is TGTGCCAGCAGTTTAATGGGGGCGGGTACTGAAGCTTTCTTT. Translating gives CASSLMGAGTEAFF.

The chain couples TRBV3-1 (or the pseudogene TRBV3-2) to TRBJ2-3; D gene unclear. CDR1 LGHDT and CDR2 YNNKEL come from the germline V gene (reference sequence). The CDR3 is 17 amino acids. V lost 4 bases and J lost 2, with 19 bases in between. The CDR3 sequence is CASSPLLGYPNTDTQYF. CDR3 bases: TGTGCCAGCAGCCCTCTTCTCGGGTACCCGAACACAGATACGCAGTATTTT.

The rearrangement uses TRBV19 and TRBJ2-5, with 9 bases aligning to TRBD2. After removal of 9 bases from V and 4 bases from J, the junction contained 9 bases not matched to a gene. This CDR3 is 14 amino acids long. Germline CDR1 LNHDA, CDR2 SQIVND (reference sequence). CDR3 coding DNA: TGTGCCAGCGCGGGCGGGGGGGCAGGAGAGACCCAGTACTTC. This sequence encodes CASAGGGAGETQYF.

V and J are TRBV19 and TRBJ2-6; 8 nucleotides agree with TRBD1. This CDR3 has 17 amino acids. The V gene's germline CDR1 is LNHDA and CDR2 SQIVND (reference sequence). V lost 5 bases, J lost 5 bases, and 11 bases stayed unmatched. CDR3 region: CASSQGAGGTRANVLTF. The DNA of the CDR3 is TGTGCCAGTAGTCAGGGGGCAGGGGGCACCAGGGCCAACGTCCTGACTTTC.

The chain uses TRBV5-1 and TRBJ2-5; 7 bases match TRBD2. CDR1 is SGHRS, CDR2 YFSETQ, per germline. V trimming: 0 bases; J trimming: 5 bases; junction bases outside the gene matches: 7. The CDR3 sequence is 15 residues long. CDR3 DNA: TGCGCCAGCAGCTTGGGGTCTAGCGGTGGTGAGACCCAGTACTTC. This sequence encodes CASSLGSSGGETQYF.

A word on this clone: This sample also contains other DNA sequences that code for the same CDR3. J is TRBJ1-2 and V is TRBV7-8; D is possibly TRBD1 (6 bases). The CDR3 length is 15 residues. Trimming shortened V by 4 bases and J by 2 bases, and 14 bases separated the two germline ends. Germline V CDR1 and CDR2: SGHVS, FQNEAQ. The CDR3 sequence is CASSSGQTINYGYTF. CDR3 DNA sequence: TGTGCCAGCAGCTCCGGACAGACAATCAACTATGGCTACACCTTC.

The gene calls are TRBV19 and TRBJ1-1; TRBD1 matches at 9 bases. This CDR3 contains 16 residues. CDR1 LNHDA and CDR2 SQIVND come from the germline V gene (reference sequence). Losses at the gene ends were 5 bases for V and 2 bases for J; bases not matched to a gene: 9. CDR3 DNA sequence: TGTGCCAGTAGTGGTTGGACAGGGGCCAAAAACACTGAAGCTTTCTTT. Protein sequence: CASSGWTGAKNTEAFF.

This rearrangement joins TRBV6-5 to TRBJ1-4; 7 bases line up with TRBD1. This CDR3 comprises 15 residues. J was trimmed by 3 bases and V by 5 bases; bases with no gene match: 6. Per germline, CDR1 MNHEY and CDR2 SVGAGI. The chain's CDR3 is CASSRTRGANEKLFF. The CDR3 DNA follows: TGTGCCAGCAGTCGAACCAGGGGGGCTAATGAAAAACTGTTTTTT.

The chain recombines TRBV7-6 with TRBJ1-1; D not certain. V gave up 2 bases and J gave up 1 base, with 14 bases separating them. This CDR3 is built from 16 residues. Germline CDR1 reads SGHVS; CDR2 reads FNYEAQ. Written as DNA, the CDR3 is TGTGCCAGCAGCTTAAGTGCTGGAGGGCCGAACACTGAAGCTTTCTTT. Encoded protein: CASSLSAGGPNTEAFF.

The genes are TRBV12-3 or TRBV12-4 and TRBJ2-1, with D tentatively TRBD2 (5 bases). The CDR3 is 13 residues long. V gave up 6 bases and J gave up 4 bases, with 10 bases separating them. The CDR3: CASSKLEYNEQFF. In DNA form, the CDR3 reads TGTGCCAGCAGCAAACTAGAATACAATGAGCAGTTCTTC.

The rearrangement links TRBV7-9 to TRBJ1-1; 7 nucleotides agree with TRBD1. CDR1 and CDR2 (germline): SEHNR, FQNEAQ (reference sequence). The ends lost 5 bases at V and 10 bases at J; junction bases unmatched: 10. The CDR3 covers 13 residues. The CDR3 loop is CASSPREGTAAFF. For the CDR3, the DNA is TGTGCCAGCAGCCCTAGAGAGGGGACAGCAGCTTTCTTT.

The chain recombines TRBV28 with TRBJ2-7, with D possibly being TRBD1 (6 bases). The CDR3 consists of 16 residues. Germline V gene sequence: CDR1 MDHEN, CDR2 SYDVKM. V was clipped by 3 bases and J by 1 base, with 16 bases between them. CDR3 coding DNA: TGTGCCAGCAGTTTTTCCGGGACACCTACTTCCTACGAGCAGTACTTC. Translating gives CASSFSGTPTSYEQYF.

On this clone: This same CDR3 is encoded by further DNA sequences in the sample. The chain uses TRBV19 and TRBJ2-7; TRBD1 aligns across 11 bases. The germline V gene has CDR1 LNHDA and CDR2 SQIVND (reference sequence). The CDR3 spans 14 residues. Unmatched junction bases numbered 1, after V lost 4 bases and J lost 2 bases. DNA for the CDR3: TGTGCCAGTAGTACGGGACAGGGGGCCTACGAGCAGTACTTC. Amino acid sequence: CASSTGQGAYEQYF.

The genes are TRBV6-5 and TRBJ2-3, with 7 bases aligning to TRBD1. Germline CDR1 and CDR2: MNHEY and SVGAGI. CDR3 length: 11 amino acids. The V and J ends lost 8 bases and 6 bases, in that order; junction bases with no gene match: 2. As DNA, the CDR3 is TGTGCCAGCGGCAGGGGGGATACGCAGTATTTT. Translation: CASGRGDTQYF.

The rearrangement links TRBV30 to TRBJ2-5; the D gene is possibly TRBD1 (5 bases). Looked up from germline, CDR1 is GTSNPN and CDR2 is SVGIG (reference sequence). V lost 3 bases and J 2 bases, leaving 13 bases between the germline ends. The CDR3 loop spans 14 amino acids. CDR3: CAWSPGPPQETQYF. CDR3 nucleotide sequence: TGTGCCTGGAGCCCAGGGCCTCCTCAAGAGACCCAGTACTTC.